This T cell receptor (beta chain) was identified during a study of blood T cell repertoires in COVID-19. Study in general: T cells, B-cell-depleted T cells, or PBMCs provided the cDNA or gDNA that served as material.

Sequencing was performed with immunoSEQ multiplex PCR; in TCRdb, only in-frame clones are kept and a portion is missing. The sample shows about 150,000 clones, just over 85% of them seen only once. Germline values: CDR1 SGHNT, CDR2 YYREEE (reference sequence). Trimming stripped 0 bases from V and 1 base from J, with 10 bases between. This CDR3 is built from 15 residues. The genes are TRBV5-4 and TRBJ1-1; D might be TRBD1 (6 bases). Sequenced sample: peripheral blood. The source of this sequence is a man aged 50 to 59 with active or convalescent COVID-19. DNA for the CDR3: TGTGCCAGCAGCTTGGCAGGGGTAGGGAACACTGAAGCTTTCTTT. Translated, it gives CASSLAGVGNTEAFF.